This T cell receptor (beta chain) comes out of a study of CD8+ T cells in alopecia areata. At the level of the study: Tofacitinib therapy lasting 6 to 18 months was followed by 6 months off drug. Study results and limitations: Patients shared TCRs less clearly than mice did, possibly for HLA-related reasons.

Comment on this clone: Its antigen is undetermined.

It was cDNA, reverse transcribed from extracted RNA, that served as the sequencing template. Sequenced by immunoSEQ multiplex PCR; TCRdb stores in-frame clones only, minus some. The sample includes about 180,000 clones, roughly 60% of them seen just once. The V end was cut by 11 bases, the J end by 2 bases, with 7 bases between. Germline CDR1 and CDR2: SGHTA and FQGNSA. This CDR3 comprises 12 residues. V and J are TRBV7-2 and TRBJ2-6; no clear D. Specimen: CD4+ T cells sorted from blood, collected at week 0. The receptor was derived from a human donor with alopecia areata. The CDR3 here is CALSAGANVLTF. The CDR3 DNA reads as TGTGCCTTAAGTGCTGGGGCCAACGTCCTGACTTTC.